The entry that follows covers one TCR beta chain sequence. This sample was included in a study of blood T cell repertoires in COVID-19. Overall study context: Sites in the United States, Italy and Spain provided acute and convalescent COVID-19 samples. Sources were T cells, B-cell-depleted T cells, or PBMCs; the material itself was cDNA or gDNA.

The CDR3 runs to 12 residues. CDR1 is SGHRS and CDR2 is YFSETQ in the germline V gene. Trimming cost V 2 bases and J 5 bases, with 7 bases left between them. It was during active infection that Seattle patients were enrolled and then longitudinally followed. Original processing notes: Reference gene primer amplification gave estimated nucleated cell counts. Libraries were prepared by immunoSEQ multiplex PCR; TCRdb keeps only in-frame clonotypes and omits some of them. D and trimming come from the DNA, and the V and J calls and clone size come from that table. There are under 450,000 clones in the sample; approximately 91% occur only once, and around 1.5% lies in the top ten.

The chain has TRBV5-1 and TRBJ1-1; D remains ambiguous. The origin of this receptor is a woman in her forties with COVID-19, enrolled during active disease. Material for sequencing was peripheral blood. This CDR3 is CASSFTGTEAFF. CDR3 nucleotides: TGCGCCAGCAGCTTTACCGGTACTGAAGCTTTCTTT. The whole variable domain, filled in from reference TRBV5-1 and TRBJ1-1, reads KAGVTQTPRYLIKTRGQQVTLSCSPISGHRSVSWYQQTPGQGLQFLFEYFSETQRNKGNFPGRFSGRQFSNSRSEMNVSTLELGDSALYLCASSFTGTEAFFGQGTRLTVV.